The clone carrying this TCR beta chain was found many times. The sample comes from a study of blood T cells in healthy people across ages. V lost 5 bases, J lost 1 base, and 8 bases lay in between. The germline CDR1 and CDR2 sequences are SNHLY and FYNNEI. The CDR3 is 13 amino acids. For the second PCR, which ran for about 7 to 11 cycles, a sample-barcoded 5' primer and a J-beta primer mix were used. Tags on each cDNA molecule came from a template-switch adaptor with 12 random nucleotides. TCRdb re-analysed the 5' RACE reads in MiXCR, keeping a single row per CDR3 protein. The sample carries about 560,000 distinct CDR3 sequences, 27% recorded once. The same data also contributed to another study, on T cells of mothers and their children. That source notes: Mothers yielded over 9.5 million CDR3 reads, children about 2.8 million each.

The V and J genes are TRBV2 and TRBJ1-1; D is unclear. Sequences were obtained from blood. This receptor was taken from a boy younger than 10 in good health. The CDR3 region has the DNA TGTGCCAGCAGTTTGTGGGGGAACACTGAAGCTTTCTTT. Amino acids: CASSLWGNTEAFF.